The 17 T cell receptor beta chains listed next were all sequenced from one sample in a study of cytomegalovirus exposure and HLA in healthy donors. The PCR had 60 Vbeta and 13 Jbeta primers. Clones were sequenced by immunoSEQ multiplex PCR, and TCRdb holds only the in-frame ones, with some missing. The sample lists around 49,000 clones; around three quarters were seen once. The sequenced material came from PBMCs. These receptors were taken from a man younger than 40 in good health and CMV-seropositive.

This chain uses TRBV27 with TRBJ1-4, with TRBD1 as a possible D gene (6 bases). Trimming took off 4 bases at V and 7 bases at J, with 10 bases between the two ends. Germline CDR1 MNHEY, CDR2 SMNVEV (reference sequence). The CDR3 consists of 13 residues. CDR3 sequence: CASSYRVGEKLFF. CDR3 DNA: TGTGCCAGCAGTTACAGGGTTGGTGAAAAACTGTTTTTT. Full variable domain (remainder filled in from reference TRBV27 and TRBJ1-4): EAQVTQNPRYLITVTGKKLTVTCSQNMNHEYMSWYRQDPGLGLRQIYYSMNVEVTDKGDVPEGYKVSRKEKRNFPLILESPSPNQTSLYFCASSYRVGEKLFFGSGTQLSVL.

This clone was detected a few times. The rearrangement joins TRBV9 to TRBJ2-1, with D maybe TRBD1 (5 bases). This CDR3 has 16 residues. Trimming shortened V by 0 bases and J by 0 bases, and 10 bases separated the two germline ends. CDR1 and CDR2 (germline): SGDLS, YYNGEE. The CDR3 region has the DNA TGTGCCAGCAGCGTAGCTAGTGACAGCTCCTACAATGAGCAGTTCTTC. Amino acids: CASSVASDSSYNEQFF.

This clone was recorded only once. As DNA, the CDR3 is TGTGCCAGCAGTACGAGGACAGGCTTAGTCCATGGCTACACCTTC. It yields the protein CASSTRTGLVHGYTF. The gene calls are TRBV6-5 and TRBJ1-2; 7 nucleotides align to TRBD1. V was pared by 5 bases and J by 6 bases, with 12 bases of the junction left unmatched. This CDR3 has 15 amino acids. CDR1 and CDR2 from the germline V gene are MNHEY and SVGAGI.

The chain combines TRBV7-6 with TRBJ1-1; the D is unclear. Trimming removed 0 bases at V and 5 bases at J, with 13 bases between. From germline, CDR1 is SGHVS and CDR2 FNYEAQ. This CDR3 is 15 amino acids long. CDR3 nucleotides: TGTGCCAGCAGCTTAGCACCTGTAACAGCAACTGAAGCTTTCTTT. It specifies CASSLAPVTATEAFF.

The CDR3 DNA is TGTGCCAGTAGTGTGCAGGGGATTTCAGGCTCACCCCTCCACTTT. Translated, it gives CASSVQGISGSPLHF. The rearrangement links TRBV19 to TRBJ1-6; TRBD1 is a possible D gene (6 bases). The germline CDR1 and CDR2 sequences are LNHDA and SQIVND (reference sequence). With 5 bases removed from V and 10 bases from J, the gap between germline ends came to 18 bases. The CDR3 totals 15 residues.

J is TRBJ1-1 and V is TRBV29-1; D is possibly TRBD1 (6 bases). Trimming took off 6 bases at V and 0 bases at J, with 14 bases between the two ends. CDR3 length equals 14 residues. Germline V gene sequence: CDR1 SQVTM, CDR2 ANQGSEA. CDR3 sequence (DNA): TGCAGCGTCTCGCAGGGGAGGGTGAACACTGAAGCTTTCTTT. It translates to CSVSQGRVNTEAFF.

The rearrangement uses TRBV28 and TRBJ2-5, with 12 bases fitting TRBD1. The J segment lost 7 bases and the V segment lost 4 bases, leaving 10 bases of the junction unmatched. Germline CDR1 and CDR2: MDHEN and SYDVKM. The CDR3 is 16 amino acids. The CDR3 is CASSSAGTGGEVTQYF. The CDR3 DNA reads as TGTGCCAGCAGTTCCGCCGGGACAGGGGGCGAGGTGACCCAGTACTTC.

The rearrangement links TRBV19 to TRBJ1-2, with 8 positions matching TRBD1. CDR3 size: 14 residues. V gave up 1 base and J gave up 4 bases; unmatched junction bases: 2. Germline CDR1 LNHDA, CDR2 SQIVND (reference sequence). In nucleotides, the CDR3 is TGTGCCAGTAGTATAGCTGGACAGGGCTATGGCTACACCTTC. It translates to CASSIAGQGYGYTF.

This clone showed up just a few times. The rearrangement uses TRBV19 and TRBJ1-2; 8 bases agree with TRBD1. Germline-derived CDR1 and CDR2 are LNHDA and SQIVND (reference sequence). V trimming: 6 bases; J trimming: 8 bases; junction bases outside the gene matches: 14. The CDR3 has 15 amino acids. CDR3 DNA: TGTGCCAGTAGCCCAAGCCCGGGACAGGACGAAGGCTACACCTTC. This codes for CASSPSPGQDEGYTF.

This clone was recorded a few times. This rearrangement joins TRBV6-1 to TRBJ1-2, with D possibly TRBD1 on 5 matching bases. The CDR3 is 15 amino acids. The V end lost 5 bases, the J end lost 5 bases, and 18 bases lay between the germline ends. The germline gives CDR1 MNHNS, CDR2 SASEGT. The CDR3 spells CASSPRIQPGYGYTF. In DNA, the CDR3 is TGTGCCAGCAGTCCCCGGATACAACCAGGGTATGGCTACACCTTC.

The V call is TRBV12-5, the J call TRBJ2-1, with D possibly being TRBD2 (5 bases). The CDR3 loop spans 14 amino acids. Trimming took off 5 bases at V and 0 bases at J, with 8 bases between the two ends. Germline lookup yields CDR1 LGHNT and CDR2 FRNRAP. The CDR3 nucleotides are TGTGCTAGTGGTCGGGGAACCTCCTACAATGAGCAGTTCTTC. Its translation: CASGRGTSYNEQFF.

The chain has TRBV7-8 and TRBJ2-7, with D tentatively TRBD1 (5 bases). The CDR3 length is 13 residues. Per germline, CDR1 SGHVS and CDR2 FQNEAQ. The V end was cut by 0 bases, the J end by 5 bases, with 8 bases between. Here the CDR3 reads CASSLAPGNEQYF. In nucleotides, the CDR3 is TGTGCCAGCAGCTTAGCGCCAGGGAACGAGCAGTACTTC.

The CDR3 sequence: CASSRSGSGNTIYF. In nucleotides, the CDR3 is TGTGCCAGCAGTAGGTCAGGCTCTGGAAACACCATATATTTT. The chain carries TRBV2 and TRBJ1-3; D is unresolved. CDR3 size: 14 residues. Per the germline V gene, CDR1 is SNHLY and CDR2 is FYNNEI. Trimming shortened V by 5 bases and J by 0 bases, and 8 bases separated the two germline ends.

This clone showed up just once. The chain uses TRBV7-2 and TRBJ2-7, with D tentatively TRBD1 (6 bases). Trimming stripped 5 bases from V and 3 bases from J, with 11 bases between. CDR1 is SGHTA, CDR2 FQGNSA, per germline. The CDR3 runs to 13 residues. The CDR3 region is CASSNRVNYEQYF. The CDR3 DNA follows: TGTGCCAGCAGCAACAGGGTCAACTACGAGCAGTACTTC.

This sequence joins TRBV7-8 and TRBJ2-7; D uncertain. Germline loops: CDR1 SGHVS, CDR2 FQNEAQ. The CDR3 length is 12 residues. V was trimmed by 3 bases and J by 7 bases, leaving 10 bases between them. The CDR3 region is CASSLVPREQYF. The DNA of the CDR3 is TGTGCCAGCAGCTTGGTCCCGCGGGAGCAGTACTTC.

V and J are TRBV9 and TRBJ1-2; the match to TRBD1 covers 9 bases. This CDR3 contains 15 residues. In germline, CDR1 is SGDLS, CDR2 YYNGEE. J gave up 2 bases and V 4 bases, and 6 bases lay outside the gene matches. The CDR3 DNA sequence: TGTGCCAGCAGCATCACGGGGACAGGGAACTATGGCTACACCTTC. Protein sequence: CASSITGTGNYGYTF.

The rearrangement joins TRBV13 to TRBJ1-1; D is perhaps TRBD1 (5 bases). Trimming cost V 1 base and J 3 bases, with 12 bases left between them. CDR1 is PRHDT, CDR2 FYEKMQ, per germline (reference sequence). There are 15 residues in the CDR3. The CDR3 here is CASSLVHGADTEAFF. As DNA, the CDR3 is TGTGCCAGCAGCTTAGTTCATGGGGCGGACACTGAAGCTTTCTTT.